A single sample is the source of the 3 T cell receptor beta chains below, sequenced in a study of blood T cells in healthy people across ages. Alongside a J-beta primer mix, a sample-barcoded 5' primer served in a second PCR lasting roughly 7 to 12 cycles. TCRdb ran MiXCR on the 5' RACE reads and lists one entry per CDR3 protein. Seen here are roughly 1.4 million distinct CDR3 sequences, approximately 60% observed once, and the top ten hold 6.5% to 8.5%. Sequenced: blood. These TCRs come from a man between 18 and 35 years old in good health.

CDR3 sequence reads: CASSSGTGTDNEQFF. The CDR3 coding sequence is TGCGCCAGCAGCTCCGGGACAGGGACTGACAATGAGCAGTTCTTC. This sequence joins TRBV5-1 and TRBJ2-1, with 9 bases lining up with TRBD1. Trimming took 3 bases from V and 5 from J; bases not matched to a gene: 6. Looked up from germline, CDR1 is SGHRS and CDR2 is YFSETQ. The CDR3 has 15 residues. The variable domain in full, with the rest retrieved from reference TRBV5-1 and TRBJ2-1, is KAGVTQTPRYLIKTRGQQVTLSCSPISGHRSVSWYQQTPGQGLQFLFEYFSETQRNKGNFPGRFSGRQFSNSRSEMNVSTLELGDSALYLCASSSGTGTDNEQFFGPGTRLTVL.

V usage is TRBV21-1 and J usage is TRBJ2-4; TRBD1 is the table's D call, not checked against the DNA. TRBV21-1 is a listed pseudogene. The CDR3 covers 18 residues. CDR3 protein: CASSKVSRQLLAKNIQYF. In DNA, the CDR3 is TGTGCCAGCAGCAAAGTTTCCCGACAGCTCCTAGCCAAAAACATTCAGTACTTC.

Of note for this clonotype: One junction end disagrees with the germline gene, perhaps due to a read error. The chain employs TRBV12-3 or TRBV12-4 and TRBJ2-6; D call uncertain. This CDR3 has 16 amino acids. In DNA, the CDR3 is TGTGCCAGCAGTTTAAGTGGCCACTCTGGGACCAACGTCCTGACTTTC. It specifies CASSLSGHSGTNVLTF.